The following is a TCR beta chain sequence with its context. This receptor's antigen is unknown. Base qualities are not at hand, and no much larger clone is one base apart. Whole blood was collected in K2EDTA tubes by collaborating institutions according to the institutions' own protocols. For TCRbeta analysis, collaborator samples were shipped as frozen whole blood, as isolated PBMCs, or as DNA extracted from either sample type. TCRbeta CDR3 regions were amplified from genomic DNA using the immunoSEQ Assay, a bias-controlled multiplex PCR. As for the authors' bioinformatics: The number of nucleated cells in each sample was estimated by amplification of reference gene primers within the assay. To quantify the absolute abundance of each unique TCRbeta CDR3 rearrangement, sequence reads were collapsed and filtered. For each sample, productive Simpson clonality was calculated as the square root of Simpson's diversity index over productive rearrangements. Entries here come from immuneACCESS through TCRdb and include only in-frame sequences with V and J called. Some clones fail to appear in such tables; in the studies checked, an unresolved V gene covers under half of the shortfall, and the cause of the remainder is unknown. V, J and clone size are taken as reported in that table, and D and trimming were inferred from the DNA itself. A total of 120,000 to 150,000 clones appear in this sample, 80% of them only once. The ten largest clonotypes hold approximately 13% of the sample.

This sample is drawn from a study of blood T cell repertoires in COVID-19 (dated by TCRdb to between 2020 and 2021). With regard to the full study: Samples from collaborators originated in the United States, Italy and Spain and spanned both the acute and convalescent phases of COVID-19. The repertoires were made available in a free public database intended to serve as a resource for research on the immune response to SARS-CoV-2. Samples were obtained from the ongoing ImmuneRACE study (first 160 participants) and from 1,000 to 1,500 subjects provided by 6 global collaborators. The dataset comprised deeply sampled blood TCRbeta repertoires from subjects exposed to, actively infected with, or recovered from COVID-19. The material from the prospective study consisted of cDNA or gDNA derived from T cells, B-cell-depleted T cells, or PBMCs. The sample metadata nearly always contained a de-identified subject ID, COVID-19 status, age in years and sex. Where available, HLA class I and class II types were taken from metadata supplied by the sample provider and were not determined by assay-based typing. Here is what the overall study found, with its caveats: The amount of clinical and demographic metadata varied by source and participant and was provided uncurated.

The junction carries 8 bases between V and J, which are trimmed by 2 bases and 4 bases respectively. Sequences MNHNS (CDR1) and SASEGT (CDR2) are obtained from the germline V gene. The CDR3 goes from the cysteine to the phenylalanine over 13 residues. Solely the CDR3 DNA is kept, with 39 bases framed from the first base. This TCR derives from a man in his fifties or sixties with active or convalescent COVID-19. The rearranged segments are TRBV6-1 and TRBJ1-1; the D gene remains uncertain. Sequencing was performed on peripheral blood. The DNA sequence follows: TGTGCCAGCAGTGAATCCGGGTTCACTGAAGCTTTCTTT. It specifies CASSESGFTEAFF.